Detailed here is one TCR beta chain. The antigen is undetermined. Fresh 10 ml peripheral blood yielded PBMCs. The entry originates in a study of T cells in Graves' hyperthyroidism and ophthalmopathy. Germline CDR1 and CDR2: MNHNY and SVGAGI (reference sequence). V lost 0 bases and J 3 bases, leaving 17 bases between the germline ends. The CDR3 consists of 18 residues. Template material for amplifying TCR beta CDR3 regions consisted of RNA transcripts. Primed by the HTBI set, a first-round RT-PCR was run on the TCR CDR3. TCRdb ran MiXCR on the multiplex PCR reads and lists one entry per CDR3 protein. The table lists over 450,000 distinct CDR3 sequences, roughly 15% of them singletons, with approximately 15% in the top ten. Whole-study findings and limits: Appearing also in blood were most of the thyroid clonotypes expanded above 0.001.

Sequencing was done on a sample of blood. This clonotype originated in a woman aged 18-29 years with Graves' ophthalmopathy. The rearrangement links TRBV6-6 to TRBJ2-2; maybe TRBD1 (5 bases). The CDR3 protein is CASSYSINRGRDTGELFF. Written as DNA, the CDR3 is TGTGCCAGCAGTTACTCGATTAATAGGGGCCGGGACACCGGGGAGCTGTTTTTT.